This entry describes one TCR beta chain. CDR1 SGHDT and CDR2 YYEEEE come from the germline V gene. This CDR3 spans 18 amino acids. After removal of 4 bases from V and 1 base from J, the junction contained 8 bases not matched to a gene. One Seattle source followed patients from active infection through their disease course. As processed by the authors: Estimation of nucleated cell counts was performed using reference gene primer amplification. Some clones are missing from TCRdb's copy, which holds only in-frame ones; the method was immunoSEQ multiplex PCR. V, J and clone size are taken as reported in that table, and D and trimming were inferred from the DNA itself. The profile shows 89,000 or so clones, about 89% of them singletons. This specimen belongs to a study of blood T cell repertoires in COVID-19. Study information: Acute and convalescent COVID-19 samples came from the United States, Italy and Spain. T cells, B-cell-depleted T cells, or PBMCs supplied cDNA or gDNA.

Sequenced: peripheral blood. The sequence was collected from a middle-aged man with COVID-19, enrolled during active disease. V and J are TRBV5-6 and TRBJ2-1, with 13 bases aligning to TRBD2. CDR3 amino acids: CASSLGLAGPTSYNEQFF. The CDR3 bases are TGTGCCAGCAGCCTGGGACTAGCGGGGCCAACATCCTACAATGAGCAGTTCTTC. Full variable domain (missing parts from reference TRBV5-6 and TRBJ2-1): DAGVTQSPTHLIKTRGQQVTLRCSPKSGHDTVSWYQQALGQGPQFIFQYYEEEERQRGNFPDRFSGHQFPNYSSELNVNALLLGDSALYLCASSLGLAGPTSYNEQFFGPGTRLTVL.